The following is a TCR beta chain sequence with its context. Its recognized antigen is unknown. No much larger clonotype is one base removed from it; base qualities were not supplied. The CDR3 starts with the cysteine, ends with the phenylalanine, and has 17 residues. The entry retains the CDR3 DNA only, 51 bases that are in frame from base 1. CDR1 and CDR2, looked up from the germline V gene, are KGHSH and LQKENI. The germline V end is reduced by 3 bases and the J end by 2 bases; junction bases left unmatched: 7. TCRbeta CDR3 regions were amplified from genomic DNA by means of the immunoSEQ Assay, a bias-controlled multiplex PCR. As for the authors' bioinformatics: Nucleated cell counts per sample were estimated from amplification of reference gene primers within the assay. To quantify the absolute abundance of each unique TCRbeta CDR3 rearrangement, sequence reads were collapsed and filtered. For each sample, productive Simpson clonality was calculated by taking the square root of Simpson's diversity index across productive rearrangements. Sourced from immuneACCESS, this table was stored by TCRdb with only in-frame sequences that have V and J called. A share of the clones is absent; for the studies checked, an unresolved V gene accounts for under half, and the remainder has no known explanation. Clone size and V and J calls were adopted from that table, with D and trimming inferred from the DNA. The table for this sample lists some 150,000 clones; 84% of them were counted only once. The top ten clonotypes cover under 2.5% of the sample.

Collaborating institutions collected whole blood in K2EDTA tubes following their own protocols. For TCRbeta analysis, collaborator samples were shipped as frozen whole blood, as isolated PBMCs, or as DNA extracted from either sample type. This specimen comes from a study of blood T cell repertoires in COVID-19 (dated by TCRdb to the early 2020s). At the level of the whole study: Collaborator samples came from the United States, Italy and Spain and covered acute and convalescent phases of COVID-19. The prospective study material was composed of cDNA or gDNA derived from T cells, B-cell-depleted T cells, or PBMCs. The dataset comprised deeply sampled blood TCRbeta repertoires from subjects exposed to, actively infected with, or recovered from COVID-19. A freely available public database, intended as a resource for researchers studying the immune response to SARS-CoV-2, is where the repertoires were released. Samples came from the ongoing ImmuneRACE study (first 160 participants) plus 1,254 subjects from 6 global collaborators. A de-identified subject ID, COVID-19 status, age in years and sex were almost always included in the sample metadata. Where available, HLA class I and class II types were taken from metadata supplied by the sample provider and were not determined by assay-based typing.

The study at large found these results: The quantity of clinical and demographic metadata differed by source and by participant and was supplied without curation.

The chain uses TRBV18 and TRBJ2-5, with 12 junctional bases fitting TRBD2. This clonotype was obtained from a man between 65 and 79 years old with acute or convalescent COVID-19. Sequencing was carried out using peripheral blood. The DNA sequence follows: TGTGCCAGCTCACCGTGGCTAGCGGGAGGGACACAAGAGACCCAGTACTTC. Its protein is CASSPWLAGGTQETQYF. The CDR3 plus the reference TRBV18 and TRBJ2-5 genes for the other parts give the full variable domain: NAGVMQNPRHLVRRRGQEARLRCSPMKGHSHVYWYRQLPEEGLKFMVYLQKENIIDESGMPKERFSAEFPKEGPSILRIQQVVRGDSAAYFCASSPWLAGGTQETQYFGPGTRLLVL.